This TCR beta chain came from a study of T cells in Graves' hyperthyroidism and ophthalmopathy. Whole-study context: Peripheral blood was taken when the disease was first diagnosed, before any treatment began. Whole-study findings and limits: The majority of expanded thyroid clonotypes above 0.001 also appeared in blood.

TCR beta CDR3 sequences were amplified from RNA transcripts. First-round RT-PCR targeting the TCR CDR3 was performed with the HTBI primer set. MiXCR, run by TCRdb on the multiplex PCR reads, gives a single entry per CDR3 protein. The sample holds about 250,000 distinct CDR3 sequences; 22% are singletons and the top ten take over 55%. CDR1 and CDR2 (germline): MNHEY, SMNVEV (reference sequence). CDR3 size: 15 residues. V lost 2 bases to trimming and J lost 6 bases; unmatched junction nucleotides: 7. The sample holds a few counts of this clonotype. Antigen unknown. This sequence joins TRBV27 and TRBJ2-7, with TRBD1 matching over 10 bases. The sample taken for sequencing was blood. This clonotype originated in a man in his thirties or forties with Graves' ophthalmopathy. The CDR3, as DNA: TGTGCCAGCAGTTTAATCTTCGGGACAGGGGTCGAGCAGTACTTC. It yields the protein CASSLIFGTGVEQYF.